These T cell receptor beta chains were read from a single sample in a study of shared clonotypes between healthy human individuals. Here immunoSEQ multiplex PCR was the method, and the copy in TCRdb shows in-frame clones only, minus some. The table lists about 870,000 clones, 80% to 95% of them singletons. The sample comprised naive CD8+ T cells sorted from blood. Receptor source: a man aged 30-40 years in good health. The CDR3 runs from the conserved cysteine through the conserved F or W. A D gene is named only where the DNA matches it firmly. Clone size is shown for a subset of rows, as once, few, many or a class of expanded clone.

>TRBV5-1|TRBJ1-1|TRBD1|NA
CASSRRTGGWDTEAFF
TGCGCCAGCAGCCGTCGGACAGGGGGCTGGGACACTGAAGCTTTCTTT
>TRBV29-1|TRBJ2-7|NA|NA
CSVLGALSAYEQYF
TGCAGCGTCCTAGGAGCTCTTAGCGCCTACGAGCAGTACTTC
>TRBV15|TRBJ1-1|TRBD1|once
CATSGQGVTEAFF
TGTGCCACCAGCGGACAGGGGGTCACTGAAGCTTTCTTT
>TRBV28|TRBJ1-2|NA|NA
CASSSISGRYYGYTF
TGTGCCAGCAGCTCAATCTCGGGACGGTACTATGGCTACACCTTC
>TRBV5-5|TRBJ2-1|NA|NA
CASSLRHSEIYNEQFF
TGTGCCAGCAGCTTGAGGCATAGCGAGATCTACAATGAGCAGTTCTTC
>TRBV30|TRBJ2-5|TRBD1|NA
CAWNSGRTGWWETQYF
TGTGCCTGGAACTCAGGTCGGACAGGTTGGTGGGAGACCCAGTACTTC
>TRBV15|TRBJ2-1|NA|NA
CATSVGRSSYNEQFF
TGTGCCACCAGCGTGGGACGTAGCTCCTACAATGAGCAGTTCTTC
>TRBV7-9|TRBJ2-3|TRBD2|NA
CASSQTSGITDTQYF
TGTGCCAGCAGCCAGACTAGCGGTATCACAGATACGCAGTATTTT
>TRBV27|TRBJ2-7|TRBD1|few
CASSLSIGDRAYEQYF
TGTGCCAGCAGTTTATCGATTGGGGACAGGGCTTACGAGCAGTACTTC
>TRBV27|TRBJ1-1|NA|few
CASTDLNTEAFF
TGTGCCAGCACGGATTTGAACACTGAAGCTTTCTTT
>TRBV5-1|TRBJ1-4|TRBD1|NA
CASRQEGAANEKLFF
TGCGCCAGCAGACAAGAGGGGGCGGCGAATGAAAAACTGTTTTTT
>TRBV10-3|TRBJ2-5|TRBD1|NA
CAISESRGLGETQYF
TGTGCCATCAGTGAGTCCAGGGGGCTCGGGGAGACCCAGTACTTC
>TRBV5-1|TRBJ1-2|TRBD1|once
CASSLRTGSVDGYTF
TGCGCCAGCAGCCTAAGGACAGGTTCAGTGGATGGCTACACCTTC
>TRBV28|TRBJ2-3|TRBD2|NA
CASSQREITDTQYF
TGTGCCAGCAGTCAGCGGGAGATTACAGATACGCAGTATTTT
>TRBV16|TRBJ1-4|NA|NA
CASSQFDRGDEKLFF
TGTGCCAGCAGCCAATTCGACAGAGGAGATGAAAAACTGTTTTTT
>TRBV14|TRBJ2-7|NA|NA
CASSQGQGPYEQYF
TGTGCCAGCAGCCAAGGTCAGGGGCCCTACGAGCAGTACTTC
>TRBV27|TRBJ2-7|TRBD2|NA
CASTSGDSYEQYF
TGTGCCAGCACTAGCGGGGACTCCTACGAGCAGTACTTC
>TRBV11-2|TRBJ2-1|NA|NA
CASSPSREPRHNEQFF
TGTGCCAGCAGCCCCAGCCGGGAGCCAAGACACAATGAGCAGTTCTTC
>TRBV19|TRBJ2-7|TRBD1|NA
CASSRNRGRPYEQYF
TGTGCCAGTAGTAGGAACAGGGGGAGGCCTTACGAGCAGTACTTC
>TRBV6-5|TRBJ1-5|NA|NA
CASSYGDGWTPQHF
TGTGCCAGCAGTTACGGAGACGGATGGACGCCCCAGCATTTT
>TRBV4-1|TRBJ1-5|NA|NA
CASSQIQGGGNQPQHF
TGCGCCAGCAGCCAAATACAGGGCGGGGGGAATCAGCCCCAGCATTTT
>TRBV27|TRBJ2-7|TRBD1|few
CASSPLLQGEQYF
TGTGCCAGCAGTCCACTCCTACAGGGGGAGCAGTACTTC
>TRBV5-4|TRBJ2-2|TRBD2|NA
CASGGLATLSPFANTGELFF
TGTGCCAGCGGAGGACTAGCGACTTTATCCCCGTTCGCGAACACCGGGGAGCTGTTTTTT
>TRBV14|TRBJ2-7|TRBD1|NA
CASSQGGTGLYEQYF
TGTGCCAGCAGCCAAGGGGGGACAGGACTTTACGAGCAGTACTTC
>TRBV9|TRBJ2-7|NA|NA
CASSVFPTASSYEQYF
TGTGCCAGCAGCGTCTTCCCGACAGCTAGCTCCTACGAGCAGTACTTC
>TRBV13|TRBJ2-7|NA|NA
CASSSTEQPYEQYF
TGTGCCAGCAGCTCGACGGAGCAGCCCTACGAGCAGTACTTC
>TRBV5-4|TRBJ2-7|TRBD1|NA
CASRRTGGVEEQYF
TGTGCCAGCAGGAGGACAGGGGGCGTAGAAGAGCAGTACTTC
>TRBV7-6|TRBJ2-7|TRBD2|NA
CASSWGREVHF
TGTGCCAGCAGCTGGGGGCGGGAGGTTCATTTT
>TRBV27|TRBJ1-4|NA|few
CASSPGTVYEKLFF
TGTGCCAGCAGTCCGGGGACGGTCTATGAAAAACTGTTTTTT